This T cell receptor (beta chain) was retrieved from a study of CD8 T cells in ankylosing spondylitis. TCRdb fed the 5' RACE reads into MiXCR, producing one record per CDR3 protein. The sample consists of a few hundred thousand distinct CDR3 sequences, 20% to 25% of them appearing once. Germline CDR1 and CDR2: SGHDN and FVKESK. The CDR3 contains 13 residues. V was shortened by 0 bases and J by 2 bases, with 2 bases between the two germline ends. As to this clonotype: No antigen is known for it.

Study outcomes and limitations: Reportedly, matched ankylosing spondylitis synovial fluid was significantly enriched for disease-linked clones.

The sequenced material came from blood, either unsorted or a sorted T cell fraction (not recorded which). The receptor was derived from a female donor with ankylosing spondylitis or in good health (not recorded which). This chain connects TRBV14 to TRBJ2-1; no clear D. The CDR3 spells CASSQDTYNEQFF. CDR3 nucleotide sequence: TGTGCCAGCAGCCAAGACACCTACAATGAGCAGTTCTTC.